The T cell receptor beta chain under discussion was sequenced for a study of Ad26.COV2.S vaccination and SARS-CoV-2 variants (dated by TCRdb to the early 2020s). At the level of the whole study: Donors in the vaccine arm were drawn from COV1001, a phase I-IIa trial of Ad26.COV2.S in healthy adults that was multicentre, randomized, double-blind and placebo-controlled. Ad26.COV2.S was administered intramuscularly at a dose of 5x10^10 or 1x10^11 viral particles, either as one shot or as two shots given 56 days apart. The specificity and breadth of SARS-CoV-2-reactive T cell receptors after Ad26.COV2.S vaccination were assessed by TCRbeta repertoire sequencing. A total of some 30 samples were included in the TCR-sequenced set, comprising around 20 Ad26.COV2.S vaccine recipients, 5 placebo recipients and 8 SARS-CoV-2 convalescent individuals. Trial participants were randomized into five groups of five: low-dose or high-dose Ad26.COV2.S given once or twice, or placebo on both occasions. Investigators remained blinded to trial group allocation during experiments and outcome assessment.

With regard to this clone: No antigen is known for it. No base quality information exists; no much larger clone differs at one position.

Overall results and qualifications from the work: The authors noted that the TCR breadth and depth analyses may have underestimated total T cell responses. The study lacked the statistical power to compare responses across vaccine doses or regimens. Compared with placebo recipients, Ad26.COV2.S recipients showed higher spike-specific TCR breadth (P = 0.0014). Substantial breadth of spike-specific CD8+ and CD4+ T cell responses was reported after vaccination. Vaccine and placebo recipients had similar non-spike TCR breadth, a finding consistent with the vaccine containing only spike.

The treatment or condition label, read with the paper, signifies: roughly 19 received Ad26.COV2.S at low or high dose, single or two shots; about 5 received placebo; per-sample allocation not given. For vaccine and placebo recipients, the sequenced repertoires came from samples collected on day 63 after the first injection. Between 29 July and 7 August 2020, Cohort 1b enrolled some 25 adults aged 18-55 years at one site in Boston, USA. Ad26.COV2.S was a replication-incompetent adenovirus type 26 vector that expressed a prefusion-stabilized SARS-CoV-2 spike protein derived from the original Wuhan strain. Counted from cysteine to phenylalanine, this CDR3 has 13 amino acids. Of all the DNA, just the CDR3 is kept, 39 bases in frame from base 1. Ends trimmed: V by 4 bases, J by 3 bases; bases unmatched to a gene: 2. From the germline V gene (reference sequence), CDR1 is MNHNY and CDR2 is SVGAGI. The immunoSEQ Assay was used to sequence TCRbeta CDR3 regions. After extraction, genomic DNA underwent amplification by bias-controlled multiplex PCR, followed by high-throughput sequencing. Turning to the authors' computational methods: To quantify the absolute abundance of each unique TCRbeta CDR3 region, sequences were collapsed and filtered. T cell fraction was estimated by normalization of TCRbeta template counts to usable DNA, with usable DNA being measured through amplification of reference genes present in all nucleated cells. Repertoire TCRs were annotated as SARS-CoV-2-specific when V gene, CDR3 amino acid sequence and J gene were exactly matched to a known reactive TCR set. The reference SARS-CoV-2 TCR set was derived from MIRA and filtered for enrichment in COVID-19-positive ImmuneCODE repertoires, a step that removed public or cross-reactive TCRs. Based on the MIRA antigens, annotated TCRs were further analysed at the level of specific ORF or position within ORF. Breadth was defined as the number of annotated unique rearrangements divided by the total number of unique productive rearrangements, and depth was defined as the summed frequency of the annotated unique rearrangements. Group comparisons of TCR breadth used two-sided Wilcoxon rank-sum tests. Entries here come from immuneACCESS through TCRdb and include only in-frame sequences with V and J called. Some clones fail to appear in such tables; in the studies checked, an unresolved V gene covers under half of the shortfall, and the cause of the remainder is unknown. V and J calls and clone size are as listed in that table; D and trimming were resolved from the DNA. Here the sample has 200,000 to 250,000 clones; more than 75% occur a single time. The ten most abundant clones make up about 10% of the sample.

The chain is made from TRBV6-6 and TRBJ2-7, and TRBD2 matches 8 of the central bases. The specimen was peripheral blood, collected in a trial of Ad26.COV2.S vaccine versus placebo. This clonotype was sampled from a person aged 18 to 59 who received the Ad26.COV2.S COVID-19 vaccine or a placebo. CDR3 sequence: CASSSLAGYEQYF. The base sequence is TGTGCCAGCAGTTCGCTAGCGGGCTACGAGCAGTACTTC.